Shown below are 30 T cell receptor beta chains from a single sample sequenced in a study of shared clonotypes between healthy human individuals. The protocol was immunoSEQ multiplex PCR, while the TCRdb copy is restricted to in-frame clones and leaves out a portion. The sample shows approximately 720,000 clones, 60% to 80% of them seen only once. The specimen was memory CD4+ T cells sorted from blood. Subset indicated: CD45RA-negative fraction. Receptor source: a woman aged 25 to 39 in good health.

The chain uses TRBV7-9 and TRBJ1-1; possibly TRBD1 for D (5 bases). Germline V lookup: CDR1 SEHNR, CDR2 FQNEAQ (reference sequence). The V gene lost 1 base and the J gene lost 3 bases, with 9 bases spanning the gap. The CDR3 runs to 14 residues. CDR3 nucleotide sequence: TGTGCCAGCAGCTTAGTGGGGCACGACACTGAAGCTTTCTTT. The encoded protein is CASSLVGHDTEAFF.

This clone was observed a few times. The chain links TRBV4-1 to TRBJ1-4; a possible D gene is TRBD1 (6 bases). V lost 3 bases and J lost 5, with 16 bases in between. Germline loops: CDR1 MGHRA, CDR2 YSYEKL. The length of the CDR3 is 16 residues. CDR3 nucleotides: TGCGCCAGCAGCCAGAACGTAGGGGGGTCGAATGAAAAACTGTTTTTT. Translated, it gives CASSQNVGGSNEKLFF.

Comments on this clone: The sample holds other DNA sequences that translate to the same CDR3. The CDR3 spells CASSISSYNEQFF. The CDR3, as DNA: TGTGCCAGTAGTATCTCATCATACAATGAGCAGTTCTTC. The chain carries TRBV19 and TRBJ2-1; no firm D call. Germline CDR1 and CDR2: LNHDA and SQIVND (reference sequence). The CDR3 is 13 amino acids. Trimming took off 3 bases at V and 4 bases at J, with 7 bases between the two ends.

V gene TRBV2 combines with J gene TRBJ2-1; no definite D call. This CDR3 region has 13 residues. Trimming took 5 bases from V and 7 from J, leaving 12 bases between them. Germline values: CDR1 SNHLY, CDR2 FYNNEI. The CDR3 coding sequence is TGTGCCAGCAGTCAGGTTTTGAGGAATGAGCAGTTCTTC. Encoded protein: CASSQVLRNEQFF.

A few counts support this clone. The chain joins TRBV5-1 to TRBJ2-1, with D possibly matching TRBD1 (6 bases). There are 15 residues in the CDR3. Germline CDR1 reads SGHRS; CDR2 reads YFSETQ. V gave up 5 bases and J gave up 3 bases, with 15 bases separating them. CDR3 amino acids: CASSRDTLGYNEQFF. The CDR3 bases are TGCGCCAGCAGTAGGGACACCCTAGGCTACAATGAGCAGTTCTTC.

The rearrangement links TRBV15 to TRBJ2-7, with no clear D. Germline lookup yields CDR1 LNHNV and CDR2 YYDKDF (reference sequence). V was shortened by 3 bases and J by 4 bases, with 13 bases between the two germline ends. The CDR3 totals 14 residues. The DNA of the CDR3 is TGTGCCACCAGCAGGGGTCAGGCGACTTACGAGCAGTACTTC. Its translation: CATSRGQATYEQYF.

This clone showed up just once. V and J are TRBV19 and TRBJ2-4; 8 nucleotides agree with TRBD2. This CDR3 is built from 14 residues. The trim removed 5 bases at V and 3 bases at J, leaving 3 bases unmatched. In germline, CDR1 is LNHDA, CDR2 SQIVND (reference sequence). The CDR3 sequence: CASSPGGGKNIQYF. CDR3 in DNA: TGTGCCAGTAGTCCCGGGGGGGGCAAAAACATTCAGTACTTC.

This chain joins TRBV4-2 and TRBJ2-3, with 8 bases identical to TRBD1. This CDR3 is built from 14 residues. Per germline, CDR1 LGHNA and CDR2 YNFKEQ. The junction had 4 bases not matched to a gene; V was cut back by 6 bases and J by 2 bases. The CDR3: CASRGDRNTDTQYF. The CDR3 nucleotides are TGTGCCAGCAGGGGGGACAGGAACACAGATACGCAGTATTTT.

The V and J genes are TRBV15 and TRBJ2-2, with 9 bases that match TRBD1. With V trimmed by 7 bases and J by 1 base, 4 bases remained unmatched. Germline values: CDR1 LNHNV, CDR2 YYDKDF (reference sequence). There are 15 residues in the CDR3. The CDR3: CATNRQGVNTGELFF. The CDR3 coding sequence is TGTGCCACCAACCGACAGGGGGTGAACACCGGGGAGCTGTTTTTT.

This clone is a singleton in its sample. The chain carries TRBV11-2 and TRBJ1-3; 9 bases map to TRBD1. V dropped 5 bases and J dropped 7; count of bases not matched to a gene: 6. In germline, CDR1 is SGHAT, CDR2 FQNNGV. CDR3 length: 14 amino acids. For the CDR3, the DNA is TGTGCCAGCAGCCCGCAGACAGGGGGTAACACCATATATTTT. Translating gives CASSPQTGGNTIYF. Variable domain in full (rest from reference TRBV11-2 and TRBJ1-3): EAGVAQSPRYKIIEKRQSVAFWCNPISGHATLYWYQQILGQGPKLLIQFQNNGVVDDSQLPKDRFSAERLKGVDSTLKIQPAKLEDSAVYLCASSPQTGGNTIYFGEGSWLTVV.

In its sample, this clone was seen a few times. This chain connects TRBV19 to TRBJ2-7, with D perhaps TRBD2 (5 bases). V gave up 8 bases and J gave up 4 bases, with 18 bases separating them. The CDR3 consists of 14 residues. Per germline, CDR1 LNHDA and CDR2 SQIVND (reference sequence). The CDR3 region is CASSPSGNGYEQYF. The CDR3 DNA is TGTGCCAGTTCGCCGTCCGGGAATGGTTACGAGCAGTACTTC. Together with reference TRBV19 and TRBJ2-7, the CDR3 gives the full variable domain: DGGITQSPKYLFRKEGQNVTLSCEQNLNHDAMYWYRQDPGQGLRLIYYSQIVNDFQKGDIAEGYSVSREKKESFPLTVTSAQKNPTAFYLCASSPSGNGYEQYFGPGTRLTVT.

This clone occurred a few times. J is TRBJ2-7 and V is TRBV10-3, with 10 bases lining up with TRBD1. The CDR3 consists of 13 residues. J gave up 2 bases and V 10 bases, and 5 bases lay outside the gene matches. CDR1 and CDR2 from the germline V gene are ENHRY and SYGVKD. The CDR3 loop reads CATRTGGTYEQYF. The CDR3 nucleotides read TGTGCCACCCGGACAGGGGGAACCTACGAGCAGTACTTC.

This clone was detected a few times. The V call is TRBV7-6, the J call TRBJ2-1; D possibly corresponds to TRBD2 (6 bases). The CDR3 consists of 16 residues. CDR1 SGHVS and CDR2 FNYEAQ come from the germline V gene. The V gene lost 2 bases and the J gene lost 0 bases, with 11 bases spanning the gap. The CDR3 region has the DNA TGTGCCAGCAGCTTATGGCGGGAAAACTCCTACAATGAGCAGTTCTTC. Translation: CASSLWRENSYNEQFF.

The rearrangement uses TRBV7-2 and TRBJ1-1; no reliable D call. The germline gives CDR1 SGHTA, CDR2 FQGNSA. V dropped 2 bases and J dropped 11 bases, with 15 bases sitting between them. This CDR3 spans 13 amino acids. The CDR3 coding sequence is TGTGCCAGCAGCTTATCGGAAGGACTCGTGGCTTTCTTT. Residues: CASSLSEGLVAFF.

This chain uses TRBV7-2 with TRBJ2-4; 11 nucleotides match TRBD2. CDR1 is SGHTA and CDR2 is FQGNSA in the germline V gene. V was clipped by 5 bases and J by 9 bases; unmatched bases: 6. The CDR3 loop spans 14 amino acids. The CDR3 nucleotides are TGTGCCAGCAGCACTACTAGCGGGAGAACCATTCAGTACTTC. Encoded protein: CASSTTSGRTIQYF.

About this clone itself: Different DNA sequences within this sample yield the same CDR3. The chain links TRBV7-2 to TRBJ2-1; 7 bases fit TRBD2. Germline CDR1 and CDR2: SGHTA and FQGNSA. The V segment lost 2 bases and the J segment 4 bases; nucleotides outside the gene matches: 5. The CDR3 spans 15 residues. For the CDR3, the DNA is TGTGCCAGCAGCTTAAGTAGCGGGCTGTACAATGAGCAGTTCTTC. Translated: CASSLSSGLYNEQFF.

V and J are TRBV28 and TRBJ1-2, with D perhaps matching TRBD1 (6 bases). The ends were cut back, 1 base at V and 5 bases at J, with 17 bases in the middle. The CDR3 runs to 16 residues. CDR1 and CDR2 (germline): MDHEN, SYDVKM. The CDR3: CASSLSGRGRGYGYTF. In DNA, the CDR3 is TGTGCCAGCAGTTTATCGGGCAGGGGCCGGGGGTATGGCTACACCTTC.

V usage is TRBV2 and J usage is TRBJ2-2, with D possibly being TRBD1 (5 bases). The CDR3 runs 14 residues. Germline CDR1 is SNHLY and CDR2 is FYNNEI. V shed 9 bases and J shed 6 bases, with 17 bases lying between them. The CDR3 coding sequence is TGTGCCAGGAAGACAGCCTTGTCTCCCGGGGAGCTGTTTTTT. Its protein is CARKTALSPGELFF.

The gene calls are TRBV7-9 and TRBJ2-1, with D possibly matching TRBD2 (6 bases). The CDR3 is 17 residues long. Trimming took 1 base from V and 2 from J, leaving 15 bases between them. Germline CDR1 is SEHNR and CDR2 is FQNEAQ (reference sequence). The CDR3 loop reads CASSLGTLAEAYNEQFF. CDR3 sequence (DNA): TGTGCCAGCAGCTTAGGAACCTTAGCGGAGGCCTACAATGAGCAGTTCTTC.

The V gene is TRBV19, the J gene TRBJ2-6; D unresolved. This CDR3 is built from 16 residues. V lost 5 bases to trimming and J lost 0 bases, with 11 bases between them. CDR1 is LNHDA and CDR2 is SQIVND in the germline V gene (reference sequence). DNA of the CDR3: TGTGCCAGTAGTCCAGGACGGAACTCTGGGGCCAACGTCCTGACTTTC. Its protein is CASSPGRNSGANVLTF.

The chain recombines TRBV28 with TRBJ1-1, with D uncertain. Trimming stripped 2 bases from V and 3 bases from J, with 13 bases between. CDR1 is MDHEN, CDR2 SYDVKM, per germline. This CDR3 has 15 residues. DNA for the CDR3: TGTGCCAGCAGTTTACGTTACCCTACTTACACTGAAGCTTTCTTT. Translation: CASSLRYPTYTEAFF.

This chain joins TRBV18 and TRBJ2-1; 9 bases agree with TRBD1. The CDR3 has 14 amino acids. In germline, CDR1 is KGHSH, CDR2 LQKENI. The V segment lost 5 bases and the J segment 5 bases; nucleotides outside the gene matches: 4. CDR3 amino acids: CASSLRQGDNEQFF. DNA of the CDR3: TGTGCCAGCTCATTAAGACAGGGGGACAATGAGCAGTTCTTC.

This chain uses TRBV10-1 with TRBJ2-3; D might be TRBD1 (6 bases). The CDR3 is made up of 14 amino acids. The germline CDR1 and CDR2 sequences are WNHNN and SYGVQD (reference sequence). V lost 3 bases, J lost 4 bases, and 11 bases lay in between. The CDR3 reads CASSDRGDADTQYF. For the CDR3, the DNA is TGCGCCAGCAGTGACAGGGGAGATGCAGATACGCAGTATTTT.

The chain combines TRBV11-2 with TRBJ2-7; the match to TRBD1 covers 11 bases. Germline CDR1 and CDR2: SGHAT and FQNNGV. This CDR3 is built from 15 residues. With 3 bases clipped from V and 3 bases from J, the junction kept 4 bases outside the gene matches. The CDR3 here is CASSFTGTGGYEQYF. CDR3 bases: TGTGCCAGCAGCTTTACCGGGACAGGGGGCTACGAGCAGTACTTC.

This clone was detected once. This rearrangement joins TRBV28 to TRBJ2-1; D is tentatively TRBD1 or TRBD2 (5 bases each). The CDR3 spans 17 residues. Germline CDR1 is MDHEN and CDR2 is SYDVKM. With 1 base removed from V and 5 bases from J, the gap between germline ends came to 18 bases. CDR3 in amino acids: CASSLFASGSRDNEQFF. CDR3 in DNA: TGTGCCAGCAGTTTATTTGCATCGGGAAGCAGGGACAATGAGCAGTTCTTC.

V gene TRBV2 combines with J gene TRBJ2-5; D ambiguous. V lost 7 bases, J lost 7 bases, and 13 bases lay in between. This CDR3 spans 12 amino acids. Germline CDR1 reads SNHLY; CDR2 reads FYNNEI. The CDR3 DNA reads TGTGCCAGCAATGTCGGGCCTACGACCCAGTACTTC. It specifies CASNVGPTTQYF.

V usage is TRBV15 and J usage is TRBJ1-5; D uncertain. Germline V CDR1 and CDR2: LNHNV, YYDKDF (reference sequence). This CDR3 comprises 15 residues. V was clipped by 1 base and J by 1 base, with 8 bases between them. CDR3 region: CATSRAGRSNQPQHF. As DNA, the CDR3 is TGTGCCACCAGCAGAGCCGGCAGGAGCAATCAGCCCCAGCATTTT.

The CDR3 region has the DNA TGTGCCAGTAGTGGACAGGGGGCGAACACTGAAGCTTTCTTT. Its protein product is CASSGQGANTEAFF. The V and J genes are TRBV19 and TRBJ1-1; 11 bases are a match to TRBD1. Trimming at V came to 5 bases and at J to 1 base, leaving 0 bases not matched to a gene. The CDR3 has 14 residues. Germline CDR1 is LNHDA and CDR2 is SQIVND (reference sequence).

A single count supports this clone. The CDR3 region is CASSSQREGFHEQYF. The CDR3 coding sequence is TGTGCCAGCAGCTCCCAGCGGGAGGGCTTCCACGAGCAGTACTTC. The chain carries TRBV7-2 and TRBJ2-7, with 10 bases lining up with TRBD2. The CDR3 has 15 amino acids. CDR1 is SGHTA, CDR2 FQGNSA, per germline. J was trimmed by 5 bases and V by 4 bases; bases with no gene match: 8.

This chain's CDR3 is CASLTSRRGRSYNEQFF. CDR3 DNA sequence: TGTGCCAGCCTGACTAGCAGGAGGGGGAGATCCTACAATGAGCAGTTCTTC. This chain links TRBV6-7 with TRBJ2-1, with D possibly being TRBD2 (7 bases). TRBV6-7 is flagged as an ORF with uncertain function. V lost 8 bases and J 1 base, leaving 21 bases between the germline ends. The CDR3 is 17 amino acids.